This section outlines one T cell receptor beta chain sequence together with its context. The sample is drawn from a study of blood T cell repertoires in COVID-19. Overall study: Some COVID-19 samples were acute and others convalescent; all came from the United States, Italy and Spain. T cells, B-cell-depleted T cells, or PBMCs provided the cDNA or gDNA that served as material.

Unmatched junction bases numbered 4, after V lost 5 bases and J lost 2 bases. The CDR3 runs to 14 residues. Germline CDR1 reads LNHDA; CDR2 reads SQIVND (reference sequence). Original data processing: Amplification with reference gene primers provided the estimates of nucleated cell counts. Measured with immunoSEQ multiplex PCR; TCRdb has only the in-frame clones, and not every one. Clone size and the V and J calls come from that table; the DNA yielded D and trimming. The table shows about 64,000 clones, with about 78% occurring only once. This chain links TRBV19 with TRBJ2-7; TRBD1 matches at 9 bases. The TCR was taken from an elderly man with acute or convalescent COVID-19. Material for sequencing was peripheral blood. As DNA, the CDR3 is TGTGCCAGTAGTCCCGGGGACAGGGCCTACGAGCAGTACTTC. This encodes CASSPGDRAYEQYF.